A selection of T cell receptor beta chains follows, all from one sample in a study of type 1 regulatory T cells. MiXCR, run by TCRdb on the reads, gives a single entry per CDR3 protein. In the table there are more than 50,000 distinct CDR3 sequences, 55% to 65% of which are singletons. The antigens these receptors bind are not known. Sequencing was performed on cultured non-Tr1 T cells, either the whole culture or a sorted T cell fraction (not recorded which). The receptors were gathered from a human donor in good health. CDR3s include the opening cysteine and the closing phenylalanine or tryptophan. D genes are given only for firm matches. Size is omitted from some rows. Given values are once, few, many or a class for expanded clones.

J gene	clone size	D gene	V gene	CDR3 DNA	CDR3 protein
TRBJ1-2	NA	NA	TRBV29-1	TGCAGCGTTGATGGAGGAAGCGGCTACACCTTC	CSVDGGSGYTF
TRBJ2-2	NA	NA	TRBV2	TGTGCCAGCAGTGTCGAGAGGGCCGGGGAGCTGTTTTTT	CASSVERAGELFF
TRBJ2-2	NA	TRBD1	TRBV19	TGTGCCAGTAGTACATCCCGGGACAGGGCCCGATTTCTCACCGGGGAGCTGTTTTTT	CASSTSRDRARFLTGELFF
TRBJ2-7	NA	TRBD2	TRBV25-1	TGTGCCAGCAGTGACGGACTAGCGGGAGGGGGAGCCTACGAGCAGTACTTC	CASSDGLAGGGAYEQYF
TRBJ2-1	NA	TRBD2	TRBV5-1	TGCGCCAGCAGCCCGGCGGGAGGGTCCCTTGAGCAGTTCTTC	CASSPAGGSLEQFF
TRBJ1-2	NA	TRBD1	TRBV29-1	TGCAGCGTTGAAGTGGGTAGACAGGGTCGCTACACCTTC	CSVEVGRQGRYTF
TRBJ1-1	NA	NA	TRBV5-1	TGCGCCAGCAGCTTTAGTGGACAAATGAACACTGAAGCTTTCTTT	CASSFSGQMNTEAFF
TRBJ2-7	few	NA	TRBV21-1	TGTGCCAGCAGCGACAATTCCCCTCTCGGCGAGCAGTACTTC	CASSDNSPLGEQYF
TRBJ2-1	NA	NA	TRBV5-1	TGCGCCAGCAGCTTGAGCGTCCGTGAGCAGTTCTTC	CASSLSVREQFF
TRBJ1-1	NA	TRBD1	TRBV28	TGTGCCAGCAAGGGGGCCACTGAAGCTTTCTTT	CASKGATEAFF
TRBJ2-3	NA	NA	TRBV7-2	TGTGCCAGCAGCTCGCGGCGACCTCCTAGCACAGATACGCAGTATTTT	CASSSRRPPSTDTQYF
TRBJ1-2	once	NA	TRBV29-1	TGCAGCATTCAGGGGCCCTATGGCTACACCTTC	CSIQGPYGYTF
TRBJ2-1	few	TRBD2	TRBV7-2	TGTGCCAGCAGCGGATCGGGACTAGCGTCCCGCTCCTACAATGAGCAGTTCTTC	CASSGSGLASRSYNEQFF
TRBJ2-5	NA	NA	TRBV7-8	TGTGCCAGCAGCCAACGGAGGGGGCGATCTCAAGAGACCCAGTACTTC	CASSQRRGRSQETQYF
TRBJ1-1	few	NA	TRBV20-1	TGCAGTGCTAGAACAGGGACCACTGAAGCTTTCTTT	CSARTGTTEAFF